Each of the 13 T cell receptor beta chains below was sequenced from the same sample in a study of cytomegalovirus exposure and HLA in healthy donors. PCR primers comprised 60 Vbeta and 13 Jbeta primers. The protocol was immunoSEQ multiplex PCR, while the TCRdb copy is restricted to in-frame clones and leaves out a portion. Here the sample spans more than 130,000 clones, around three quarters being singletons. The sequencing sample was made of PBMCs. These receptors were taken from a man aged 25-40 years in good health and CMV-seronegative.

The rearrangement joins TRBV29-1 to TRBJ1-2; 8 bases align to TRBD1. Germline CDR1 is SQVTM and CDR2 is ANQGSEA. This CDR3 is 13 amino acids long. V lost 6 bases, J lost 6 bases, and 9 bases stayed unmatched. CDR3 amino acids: CSVDRDRTHGYTF. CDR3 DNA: TGCAGCGTAGACCGGGACAGGACGCATGGCTACACCTTC.

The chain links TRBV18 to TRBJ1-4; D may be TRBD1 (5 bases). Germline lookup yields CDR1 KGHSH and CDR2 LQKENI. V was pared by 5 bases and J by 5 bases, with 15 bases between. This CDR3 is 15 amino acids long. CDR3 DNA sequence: TGTGCCAGCTCATTGACCGGGACTGAGAATGAAAAACTGTTTTTT. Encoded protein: CASSLTGTENEKLFF.

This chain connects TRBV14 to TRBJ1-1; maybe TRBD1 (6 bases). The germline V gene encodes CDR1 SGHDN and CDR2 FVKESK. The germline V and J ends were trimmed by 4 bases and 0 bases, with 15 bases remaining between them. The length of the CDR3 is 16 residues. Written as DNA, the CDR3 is TGTGCCAGCAGCCGGACGACCGGGACACTGAACACTGAAGCTTTCTTT. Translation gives CASSRTTGTLNTEAFF.

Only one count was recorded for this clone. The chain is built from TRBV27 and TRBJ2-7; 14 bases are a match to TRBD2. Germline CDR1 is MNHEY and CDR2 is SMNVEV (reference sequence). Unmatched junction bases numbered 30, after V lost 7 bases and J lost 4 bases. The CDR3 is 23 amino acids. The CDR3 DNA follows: TGTGCCAGCACCGACCTTAAAGGGACTAGCGGGAGTCTCGGGATTTTGGATGGATACGAGCAGTACTTC. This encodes CASTDLKGTSGSLGILDGYEQYF.

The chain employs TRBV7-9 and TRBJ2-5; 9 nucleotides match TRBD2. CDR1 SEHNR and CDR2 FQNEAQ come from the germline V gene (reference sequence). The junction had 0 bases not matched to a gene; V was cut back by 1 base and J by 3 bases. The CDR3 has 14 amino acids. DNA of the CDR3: TGTGCCAGCAGCTTAGTAGCGGGGGAAGAGACCCAGTACTTC. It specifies CASSLVAGEETQYF.

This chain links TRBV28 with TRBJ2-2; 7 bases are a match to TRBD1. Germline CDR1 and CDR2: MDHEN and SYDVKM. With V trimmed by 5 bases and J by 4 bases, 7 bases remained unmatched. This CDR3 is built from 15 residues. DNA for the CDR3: TGTGCCAGCAGTCACAGGGGACAGACCACCGGGGAGCTGTTTTTT. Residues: CASSHRGQTTGELFF.

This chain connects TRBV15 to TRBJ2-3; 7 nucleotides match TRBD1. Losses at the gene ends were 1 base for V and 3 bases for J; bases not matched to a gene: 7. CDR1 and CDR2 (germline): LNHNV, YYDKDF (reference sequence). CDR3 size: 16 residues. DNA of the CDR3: TGTGCCACCAGCAGAGCCCCGGGACAGCAGACAGATACGCAGTATTTT. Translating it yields CATSRAPGQQTDTQYF.

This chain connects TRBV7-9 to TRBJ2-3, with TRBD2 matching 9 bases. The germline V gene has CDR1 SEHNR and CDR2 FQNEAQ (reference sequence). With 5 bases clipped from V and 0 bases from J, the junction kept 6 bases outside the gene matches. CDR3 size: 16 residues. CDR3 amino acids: CASSQRLAESTDTQYF. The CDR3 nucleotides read TGTGCCAGCAGCCAAAGACTAGCGGAAAGCACAGATACGCAGTATTTT. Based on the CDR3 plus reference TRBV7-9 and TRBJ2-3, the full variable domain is DTGVSQNPRHKITKRGQNVTFRCDPISEHNRLYWYRQTLGQGPEFLTYFQNEAQLEKSRLLSDRFSAERPKGSFSTLEIQRTEQGDSAMYLCASSQRLAESTDTQYFGPGTRLTVL.

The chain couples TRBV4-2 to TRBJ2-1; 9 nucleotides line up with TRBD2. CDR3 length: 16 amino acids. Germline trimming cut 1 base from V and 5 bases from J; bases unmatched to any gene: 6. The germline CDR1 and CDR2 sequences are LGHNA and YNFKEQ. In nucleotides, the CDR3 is TGTGCCAGCAGCCAAGTACGCGGGGGGGGTAACAATGAGCAGTTCTTC. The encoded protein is CASSQVRGGGNNEQFF.

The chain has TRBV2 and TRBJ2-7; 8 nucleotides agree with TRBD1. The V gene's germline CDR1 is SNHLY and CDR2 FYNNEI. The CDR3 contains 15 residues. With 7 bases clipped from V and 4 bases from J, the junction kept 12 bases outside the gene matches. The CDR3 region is CASTANQGAEYEQYF. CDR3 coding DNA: TGTGCCAGCACTGCGAACCAGGGGGCCGAATACGAGCAGTACTTC.

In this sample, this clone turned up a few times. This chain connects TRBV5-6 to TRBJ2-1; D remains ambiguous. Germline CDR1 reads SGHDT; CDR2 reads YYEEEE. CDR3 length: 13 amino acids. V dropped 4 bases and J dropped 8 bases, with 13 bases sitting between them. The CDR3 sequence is CASSVTLSDEQFF. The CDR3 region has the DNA TGTGCCAGCAGCGTTACTCTATCCGATGAGCAGTTCTTC. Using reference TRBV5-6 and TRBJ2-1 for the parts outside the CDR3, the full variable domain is DAGVTQSPTHLIKTRGQQVTLRCSPKSGHDTVSWYQQALGQGPQFIFQYYEEEERQRGNFPDRFSGHQFPNYSSELNVNALLLGDSALYLCASSVTLSDEQFFGPGTRLTVL.

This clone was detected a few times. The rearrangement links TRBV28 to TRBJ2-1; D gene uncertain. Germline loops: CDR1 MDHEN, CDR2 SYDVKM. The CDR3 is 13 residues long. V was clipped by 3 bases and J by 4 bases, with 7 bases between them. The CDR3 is CASSLRQYNEQFF. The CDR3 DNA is TGTGCCAGCAGTTTGAGGCAGTACAATGAGCAGTTCTTC.

The CDR3 region is CASLTAGTGGEKLFF. CDR3 nucleotide sequence: TGTGCCAGCCTAACGGCGGGGACAGGGGGTGAAAAACTGTTTTTT. The chain has TRBV2 and TRBJ1-4; 11 nucleotides match TRBD1. CDR3 length equals 15 residues. J was trimmed by 7 bases and V by 8 bases; bases with no gene match: 9. The germline CDR1 and CDR2 sequences are SNHLY and FYNNEI.